This is a list of T cell receptor beta chains from one sample in a study of T cells in Graves' hyperthyroidism and ophthalmopathy. TCRdb independently ran MiXCR on the multiplex PCR reads; one entry per CDR3 protein. The sample yields about 600,000 distinct CDR3 sequences, about 14% seen once. The source material was blood. Source of these receptors: a woman aged 18-30 years with Graves' ophthalmopathy. Each CDR3 is given with its conserved first and last residue. The D gene is left open where the match is weak. A clone size is listed for some rows: how often the clone was seen (once, few, many), or a class if it is expanded.

j_call,clone_size,v_call,d_call,cdr3_aa,cdr3_nt
TRBJ2-1,many,TRBV5-1,NA,CASSVGGNYNEQFF,TGCGCCAGCTCCGTTGGGGGAAACTACAATGAGCAGTTCTTC
TRBJ1-1,many,TRBV12-3/TRBV12-4,NA,CASSSDSLQAFF,TGTGCCAGCAGTTCTGATTCCCTACAAGCTTTCTTT
TRBJ2-1,many,TRBV12-3/TRBV12-4,TRBD2,CASSLHWVREDDEQFF,TGTGCCAGCAGTCTTCATTGGGTGCGGGAGGATGATGAGCAGTTCTTC
TRBJ1-5,few,TRBV19,NA,CASSIASPYNQPQHF,TGTGCCAGTAGTATTGCCTCGCCCTACAATCAGCCCCAGCATTTT
TRBJ1-1,NA,TRBV19,TRBD1,CASSIDDRDAFF,TGTGCCAGTAGTATAGATGACAGGGACGCTTTCTTT
TRBJ1-1,many,TRBV5-8,TRBD1,CASSLGQESEAFF,TGTGCCAGCAGCCTTGGACAGGAGTCTGAAGCTTTCTTT
TRBJ2-7,NA,TRBV6-5,TRBD2,CASSYGTSGRPEQYF,TGTGCCAGCAGTTACGGCACTAGCGGGCGCCCGGAGCAGTACTTC
TRBJ1-4,many,TRBV30,NA,CAWSVSGTNEKLFF,TGTGCCTGGAGTGTCTCGGGGACTAACGAAAAACTGTTTTTT
TRBJ2-2,NA,TRBV27,NA,CASRPQGSGELFF,TGTGCCAGCAGGCCTCAGGGCTCTGGGGAGCTGTTTTTT
TRBJ2-1,NA,TRBV20-1,TRBD2,CSATGGLADYNEQFF,TGCAGTGCTACGGGGGGACTAGCGGACTACAATGAGCAGTTCTTC
TRBJ1-1,few,TRBV10-3,NA,CAISDPGAEGTEAFF,TGTGCCATCAGTGATCCGGGGGCGGAGGGGACTGAAGCTTTCTTT
TRBJ2-2,many,TRBV24-1,NA,CATSDLPGAPNTGELFF,TGTGCCACCAGTGATTTGCCAGGGGCGCCGAACACCGGGGAGCTGTTTTTT
TRBJ2-7,many,TRBV12-3/TRBV12-4,NA,CASSLSSYFYEQYF,TGTGCCAGCAGTTTATCGTCCTATTTTTACGAGCAGTACTTC
TRBJ1-2,many,TRBV20-1,NA,CSALGHKGNYGYTF,TGCAGTGCTCTCGGACACAAAGGCAACTATGGCTACACCTTC
TRBJ2-2,many,TRBV12-3/TRBV12-4,TRBD1,CASKTTGGGTGELFF,TGTGCCAGCAAAACCACAGGGGGCGGAACCGGGGAGCTGTTTTTT
TRBJ2-7,NA,TRBV19,NA,CASSHPTRRDEQYF,TGTGCCAGTAGCCATCCCACACGGAGGGACGAGCAGTACTTC
TRBJ1-6,many,TRBV6-1,NA,CASSPRENSPLHF,TGTGCCAGCAGCCCCAGGGAAAATTCACCCCTCCACTTT
TRBJ2-7,NA,TRBV28,TRBD2,CASSLFRGGYEQYF,TGTGCCAGCAGTTTATTTCGGGGGGGCTACGAGCAGTACTTC
TRBJ1-2,NA,TRBV27,TRBD1,CASRVGTGTLYGYTF,TGTGCCAGCAGGGTCGGGACAGGGACTCTTTATGGCTACACCTTC
TRBJ2-1,many,TRBV14,TRBD1,CASRGTGVFDEQFF,TGTGCCAGCAGAGGGACAGGGGTATTCGATGAGCAGTTCTTC
TRBJ2-7,NA,TRBV28,TRBD2,CATHLDRRGTYEQYF,TGTGCCACCCACTTAGACCGGCGGGGGACCTACGAGCAGTACTTC
TRBJ2-3,NA,TRBV19,TRBD2,CASSKPGTSGATDTQYF,TGTGCCAGTAGCAAACCTGGGACTAGCGGGGCCACAGATACGCAGTATTTT
TRBJ2-7,many,TRBV12-3/TRBV12-4,NA,CASSFHLLYEQYF,TGTGCCAGCAGTTTCCACCTTCTCTACGAGCAGTACTTC
TRBJ1-2,many,TRBV12-3/TRBV12-4,NA,CASNGHLGDNYGYTF,TGTGCCAGCAATGGACACCTCGGGGATAACTATGGCTACACCTTC
TRBJ1-2,NA,TRBV6-2/TRBV6-3,NA,CASSGTVANYGYTF,TGTGCCAGCAGTGGGACCGTGGCTAACTATGGCTACACCTTC
TRBJ2-7,many,TRBV2,NA,CASMGRSSYEQYF,TGTGCCAGCATGGGGAGGAGCTCCTACGAGCAGTACTTC
TRBJ2-7,NA,TRBV5-1,TRBD1,CASSPGGSVGGPSYEQYF,TGCGCCAGCAGCCCAGGGGGCTCAGTGGGAGGACCCTCCTACGAGCAGTACTTC
TRBJ1-4,NA,TRBV9,TRBD1,CASSVWGTATNEKLFF,TGTGCCAGCAGCGTATGGGGGACAGCAACTAATGAAAAACTGTTTTTT
TRBJ1-5,many,TRBV6-2/TRBV6-3,NA,CASTDGHQPQHF,TGTGCCAGCACCGACGGCCATCAGCCCCAGCATTTT
TRBJ2-4,few,TRBV19,NA,CASTTNLAKNIQYF,TGTGCCAGTACCACCAACCTAGCCAAAAACATTCAGTACTTC
TRBJ1-4,few,TRBV7-2,TRBD1,CASSLQGAWEKLFF,TGTGCCAGCAGCCTACAGGGGGCCTGGGAAAAACTGTTTTTT
TRBJ1-2,few,TRBV5-1,NA,CASSVTGYDGYTF,TGTGCCAGCAGCGTGACAGGATACGATGGCTACACCTTC
TRBJ2-1,many,TRBV7-3,TRBD2,CASSPHGGGEQFF,TGTGCCAGCAGCCCCCACGGCGGGGGTGAGCAGTTCTTC
TRBJ1-2,many,TRBV28,TRBD1,CATHGQGPNYGYTF,TGTGCCACCCATGGACAGGGTCCTAACTATGGCTACACCTTC
TRBJ2-2,few,TRBV5-1,TRBD1,CASSPGRVAGGHGELFF,TGCGCCAGCAGCCCGGGGCGCGTGGCAGGGGGCCACGGGGAGCTGTTTTTT
TRBJ2-1,NA,TRBV7-2,NA,CASSRGGTNNEQFF,TGTGCCAGCAGCCGGGGCGGGACGAACAATGAGCAGTTCTTC
TRBJ2-7,many,TRBV6-1,TRBD1,CASSSGQGFIPLYEQYF,TGTGCCAGCAGTTCAGGACAGGGGTTTATCCCCTTATACGAGCAGTACTTC
TRBJ2-1,many,TRBV28,NA,CASKILGQSSYNEQFF,TGTGCCAGCAAAATTCTCGGACAGAGCTCCTACAATGAGCAGTTCTTC
TRBJ2-5,many,TRBV20-1,TRBD2,CSARGSGGGLTREQYF,TGCAGTGCTAGAGGTAGCGGGGGAGGTCTAACAAGAGAGCAGTACTTC
TRBJ2-1,few,TRBV7-2,NA,CASSLQANEQFF,TGTGCCAGCAGCTTACAGGCAAATGAGCAGTTCTTC
TRBJ1-3,NA,TRBV6-1,NA,CASSSAAGNTIYF,TGTGCCAGCAGTTCTGCCGCTGGAAACACCATATATTTT
TRBJ2-3,many,TRBV28,TRBD1,CASSQPGQIITDTQYF,TGTGCCAGCAGTCAACCGGGACAGATAATCACAGATACGCAGTATTTT
TRBJ2-7,few,TRBV11-2,NA,CASRGSSCEQYF,TGTGCCAGCAGGGGCAGTTCCTGCGAGCAGTACTTC
TRBJ2-5,many,TRBV20-1,NA,CSAAPVGQETQYF,TGCAGTGCTGCCCCTGTCGGCCAAGAGACCCAGTACTTC
TRBJ1-2,many,TRBV18,TRBD1,CASSPSDREGYTF,TGTGCCAGCTCACCTTCGGACAGGGAAGGCTACACCTTC
TRBJ2-5,many,TRBV7-6,NA,CASSQVNDQETQYF,TGTGCCAGCAGTCAGGTGAACGACCAAGAGACCCAGTACTTC
TRBJ1-6,few,TRBV28,NA,CASSFVGGNSPLHF,TGTGCCAGCAGTTTTGTAGGGGGGAATTCACCCCTCCACTTT
TRBJ2-3,many,TRBV27,NA,CASSFYTTGTDTQYF,TGTGCCAGCAGTTTCTACACCACGGGCACAGATACGCAGTATTTT
TRBJ2-1,many,TRBV11-3,NA,CASSLIASFNEQFF,TGTGCCAGCAGCTTAATAGCGTCCTTTAATGAGCAGTTCTTC
TRBJ1-4,many,TRBV12-3/TRBV12-4,TRBD1,CASRETGRANEKLFF,TGTGCCAGCAGGGAGACAGGGAGGGCGAATGAAAAACTGTTTTTT